These T cell receptor beta chains were read from a single sample in a study of post-analysis software for immune sequencing data. A single record per CDR3 protein comes from TCRdb applying MiXCR to the PCR reads. This sample yields 400,000 to 500,000 distinct CDR3 sequences, of which approximately 37% are seen a single time; 6.5% to 8% belongs to the top ten. Sequences were obtained from blood. Every receptor here comes from a girl aged 2 to 9 with multiple sclerosis. Both conserved end residues are part of each CDR3. A D gene is named only where the DNA matches it firmly. Size is omitted from some rows. Given values are once, few, many or a class for expanded clones.

D gene	V gene	J gene	CDR3 length	clone size	CDR3 protein	CDR3 DNA
-	TRBV20-1	TRBJ2-7	14	-	CSARAQILPYEQYF	TGCAGTGCTAGGGCCCAGATACTCCCCTACGAGCAGTACTTC
-	TRBV4-1	TRBJ2-7	14	few	CASSQGTVHYEQYF	TGCGCCAGCAGCCAAGGGACAGTCCACTACGAGCAGTACTTC
TRBD1	TRBV7-2	TRBJ2-1	15	-	CASSLAWGQQYEQFF	TGTGCCAGCAGCTTAGCGTGGGGACAGCAGTACGAGCAGTTCTTC
-	TRBV21-1	TRBJ2-7	14	-	CAGRSSRQNCEQYF	TGTGCCGGCCGTTCGTCTCGACAAAACTGCGAGCAGTACTTC
TRBD2	TRBV5-1	TRBJ2-1	16	-	CASSPGLAGTYNEQFF	TGCGCCAGCAGCCCCGGACTAGCGGGGACCTACAATGAGCAGTTCTTC
TRBD2	TRBV29-1	TRBJ2-7	15	-	CSVEESASGFYEQYF	TGCAGCGTTGAAGAGTCAGCTAGCGGGTTCTACGAGCAGTACTTC
-	TRBV29-1	TRBJ2-7	13	-	CSVAGGLNYEQYF	TGCAGCGTTGCTGGGGGCCTCAACTACGAGCAGTACTTC
-	TRBV7-9	TRBJ2-7	15	few	CASSDRDGLFYEQYF	TGTGCCAGCAGCGACCGGGACGGGTTGTTCTACGAGCAGTACTTC
TRBD1	TRBV20-1	TRBJ1-5	14	few	CSASRQGRDQPQHF	TGCAGTGCGTCGAGACAGGGAAGGGATCAGCCCCAGCATTTT
-	TRBV28	TRBJ2-5	13	few	CASRAQSQETQYF	TGTGCCAGCAGGGCACAGAGCCAAGAGACCCAGTACTTC
-	TRBV21-1	TRBJ2-1	17	few	CASSKAWDRAGYNEQFF	TGTGCCAGCAGCAAAGCCTGGGACAGGGCAGGCTACAATGAGCAGTTCTTC
TRBD2	TRBV6-1	TRBJ2-3	17	-	CASSGRSSGYEKDTQYF	TGTGCCAGCAGTGGTCGTTCTAGCGGGTATGAAAAAGATACGCAGTATTTT
-	TRBV28	TRBJ2-7	14	-	CASSLGGSVYEQYF	TGTGCCAGCAGTTTGGGTGGGAGCGTCTACGAGCAGTACTTC
TRBD1	TRBV28	TRBJ1-1	16	-	CASTLSRGQLNTEAFF	TGTGCCAGCACCCTTTCAAGGGGACAGCTGAACACTGAAGCTTTCTTT
-	TRBV12-3/TRBV12-4	TRBJ1-1	16	-	CASSTSGRPRNTEAFF	TGTGCCAGCAGTACATCCGGACGGCCGAGGAACACTGAAGCTTTCTTT
-	TRBV21-1	TRBJ2-3	14	-	CASSLRQGGNTQYF	TGTGCCAGCAGCCTCCGACAGGGGGGGAATACGCAGTATTTT
TRBD2	TRBV7-2	TRBJ2-3	18	-	CASSLAFLAGVNTDTQYF	TGTGCCAGCAGCTTAGCGTTCCTAGCGGGGGTGAACACAGATACGCAGTATTTT
TRBD2	TRBV20-1	TRBJ2-1	15	-	CSARALAGEDNEQFF	TGCAGTGCTAGAGCGCTAGCGGGGGAGGACAATGAGCAGTTCTTC
-	TRBV25-1	TRBJ2-4	11	-	CASSYNNIQYF	TGTGCCAGCAGTTACAATAACATTCAGTACTTC
-	TRBV24-1	TRBJ2-7	14	-	CATSDNRQAYEQYF	TGTGCCACCAGTGACAACAGGCAGGCCTACGAGCAGTACTTC
TRBD1	TRBV4-1	TRBJ2-4	16	-	CASSQDDRAQRNIQYF	TGCGCCAGCAGCCAGGACGACAGGGCCCAAAGGAACATTCAGTACTTC
-	TRBV14	TRBJ2-5	14	-	CASSQDTIQETQYF	TGTGCCAGCAGCCAAGATACCATCCAAGAGACCCAGTACTTC
-	TRBV25-1	TRBJ2-1	11	few	CASSEFNEQFF	TGTGCCAGCAGTGAATTTAATGAGCAGTTCTTC
TRBD1	TRBV12-3/TRBV12-4	TRBJ2-1	13	once	CAMGQGPYNEQFF	TGTGCCATGGGACAGGGGCCATACAATGAGCAGTTCTTC
-	TRBV11-2	TRBJ2-1	13	-	CASSLDWGDEQFF	TGTGCCAGCAGCTTAGATTGGGGGGACGAGCAGTTCTTC
TRBD2	TRBV10-3	TRBJ2-4	16	few	CAISERGLGAKNIQYF	TGTGCCATCAGCGAGCGGGGTTTGGGGGCCAAAAACATTCAGTACTTC
-	TRBV20-1	TRBJ2-7	10	-	CSARGSEQYF	TGCAGTGCGAGAGGGTCCGAGCAGTACTTC
-	TRBV24-1	TRBJ1-5	13	few	CATSAGAYQPQHF	TGTGCCACCAGTGCCGGGGCGTATCAGCCCCAGCATTTT
-	TRBV4-1	TRBJ1-1	15	-	CAGSQASPANTEAFF	TGCGCCGGCAGCCAGGCCTCCCCGGCGAACACTGAAGCTTTCTTT
-	TRBV28	TRBJ1-2	13	-	CASRSASWIGYTF	TGTGCCAGCAGAAGTGCCAGCTGGATTGGCTACACCTTC
-	TRBV10-3	TRBJ2-3	15	few	CAIGGRGYSTDTQYF	TGTGCCATCGGAGGTCGGGGTTACAGCACAGATACGCAGTATTTT
TRBD2	TRBV27	TRBJ2-7	14	-	CASALAGKSYEQYF	TGTGCCAGCGCACTAGCGGGAAAGTCCTACGAGCAGTACTTC
TRBD1	TRBV20-1	TRBJ1-2	14	few	CSAPLHRDRDGYTF	TGCAGTGCCCCACTCCACCGGGACAGGGATGGCTACACCTTC
-	TRBV18	TRBJ2-7	14	-	CASSPTSDKYEQYF	TGTGCCAGCTCACCGACCTCCGACAAATACGAGCAGTACTTC
-	TRBV5-1	TRBJ1-1	18	-	CASSLAVFSGDTNTEAFF	TGCGCCAGCAGCTTGGCCGTATTCTCTGGGGATACTAACACTGAAGCTTTCTTT
-	TRBV28	TRBJ2-3	15	-	CASSQENLSTDTQYF	TGTGCCAGCAGTCAGGAAAACCTTAGCACAGATACGCAGTATTTT
-	TRBV12-3/TRBV12-4	TRBJ2-5	13	-	CASSSLKRLTQYF	TGTGCCAGCAGTTCCCTAAAGAGACTAACCCAGTACTTC
TRBD1	TRBV14	TRBJ1-6	15	-	CASSQQTGDIAPFHF	TGTGCCAGCAGCCAACAAACAGGGGATATTGCACCCTTCCACTTT
TRBD1	TRBV11-2	TRBJ1-1	15	-	CASSLPGTGGTEAFF	TGTGCCAGCAGCCTCCCAGGGACAGGGGGTACTGAAGCTTTCTTT
-	TRBV29-1	TRBJ1-2	12	once	CSAEGQCYGYTF	TGCAGCGCTGAGGGTCAGTGTTATGGCTACACCTTC
TRBD1	TRBV6-6	TRBJ1-4	15	-	CASSRDRGGGEKLFF	TGTGCCAGCAGCCGGGACAGGGGAGGAGGCGAAAAACTGTTTTTT
TRBD1	TRBV24-1	TRBJ1-2	15	once	CATSDPTRGQGGYTF	TGTGCCACCAGTGATCCTACTCGAGGACAGGGAGGCTACACCTTC
-	TRBV12-3/TRBV12-4	TRBJ2-5	13	few	CASSSGAGETQYF	TGTGCCAGCAGTTCGGGGGCTGGGGAGACCCAGTACTTC